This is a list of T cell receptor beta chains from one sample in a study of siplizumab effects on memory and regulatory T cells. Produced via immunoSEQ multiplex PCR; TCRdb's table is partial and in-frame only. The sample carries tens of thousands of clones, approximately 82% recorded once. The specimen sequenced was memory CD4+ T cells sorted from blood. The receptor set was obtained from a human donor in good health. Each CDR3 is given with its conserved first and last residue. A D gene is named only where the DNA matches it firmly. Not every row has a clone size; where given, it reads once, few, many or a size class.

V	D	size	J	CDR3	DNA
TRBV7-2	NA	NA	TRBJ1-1	CASSSGRGLGGDTEAFF	TGTGCCAGCAGCTCCGGAAGGGGCCTCGGGGGGGACACTGAAGCTTTCTTT
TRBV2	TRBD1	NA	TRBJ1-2	CASSEWAGQTFTLKYGYTF	TGTGCCAGCAGTGAATGGGCGGGACAGACTTTTACCCTAAAATATGGCTACACCTTC
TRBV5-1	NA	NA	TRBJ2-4	CASSPESGGWYF	TGCGCCAGCAGCCCCGAATCTGGCGGGTGGTACTTC
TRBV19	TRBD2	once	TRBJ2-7	CATTLGASGDHEQYF	TGTGCCACCACCCTAGGGGCTAGCGGGGACCACGAGCAGTACTTC
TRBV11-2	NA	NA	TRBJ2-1	CASSPRGGHYNEQFF	TGTGCCAGCAGCCCTAGGGGGGGCCACTACAATGAGCAGTTCTTC
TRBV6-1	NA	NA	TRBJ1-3	CASSEPRGTGNTIYF	TGTGCCAGCAGTGAACCGAGAGGAACTGGAAACACCATATATTTT
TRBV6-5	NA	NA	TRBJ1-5	CASTHQENQPQHF	TGTGCCAGCACTCACCAGGAAAATCAGCCCCAGCATTTT
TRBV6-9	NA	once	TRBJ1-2	CASSARQGGGYTF	TGTGCCAGCAGTGCCCGACAAGGCGGCGGCTACACCTTC
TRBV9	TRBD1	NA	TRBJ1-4	CASSVRGQGGPNEKLFF	TGTGCCAGCAGCGTACGTGGACAGGGGGGCCCTAATGAAAAACTGTTTTTT
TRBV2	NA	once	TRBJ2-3	CASRQRGSTDTQYF	TGTGCCAGCAGGCAACGGGGGAGCACAGATACGCAGTATTTT
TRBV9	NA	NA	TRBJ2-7	CASSARATALPYEQYF	TGTGCCAGCAGCGCCCGGGCGACAGCCCTCCCCTACGAGCAGTACTTC
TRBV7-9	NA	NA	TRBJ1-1	CASSLQLTEFRAFF	TGTGCCAGCAGCTTACAGCTAACGGAATTTCGAGCTTTCTTT
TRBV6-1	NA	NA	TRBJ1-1	CASRTSNTEAFF	TGTGCCAGCAGGACATCGAACACTGAAGCTTTCTTT
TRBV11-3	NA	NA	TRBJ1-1	CASSFSRGTEAFF	TGTGCCAGCAGCTTCTCCAGGGGCACTGAAGCTTTCTTT
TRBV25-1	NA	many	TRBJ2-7	CASSGDSDEQYF	TGTGCCAGCAGTGGAGACAGCGACGAGCAGTACTTC